This T cell receptor beta chain comes out of a study of beta chain features in type 1 diabetes. Overall study context: Age and gender were similar between patients and healthy donors, as were cell yields. Over all samples combined, over 85,000,000 sorted cells were examined.

TCRB transcripts that were expressed got sequenced, as all of the isolated RNA had been reverse transcribed. Measured with immunoSEQ multiplex PCR; TCRdb has only the in-frame clones, and not every one. Seen here are over 300,000 clones, roughly 8.8% observed once, and the top ten hold 1%. The table lists this clone with a few counts. Its specificity is unknown. Other nucleotide sequences in the sample specify the same CDR3. CDR1 is SGHTA and CDR2 is FQGNSA in the germline V gene. V was shortened by 3 bases and J by 3 bases, with 7 bases between the two germline ends. The CDR3 spans 13 residues. Overall study findings and caveats: All four CD4+ subsets of Type 1 diabetes patients contained TCRB CDR3s that were moderately but significantly shorter.

The sample consisted of central memory CD4+ T cells from blood. The chain joins TRBV7-2 to TRBJ2-3; D unresolved. This TCR was recovered from a man under 40 with type 1 diabetes. This CDR3 is CASSLSPTDTQYF. The CDR3 coding sequence is TGTGCCAGCAGCTTGTCCCCGACAGATACGCAGTATTTT.